Below, 4 T cell receptor beta chains from the same sample are listed, as sequenced in a study of T cells in women clearing cervical HPV infection listed by TCRdb under 2018. Libraries were prepared through the immunoSEQ multiplex PCR assay. TCRdb carries this immuneACCESS record with in-frame sequences only. Its versions omit some clonotypes, under half of them owing to an unresolved V gene in the studies checked, with the rest unexplained. The table for this sample shows fewer than 40,000 clones. The ten most abundant clones make up 4.8% of the sample. Sample: blood buffy coat. The receptor set was obtained from a woman between 18 and 70 years old with a cervical HPV16 infection that either progressed to CIN3+ or cleared (not recorded which).

Concerning this clone itself: The read halts 3 residues ahead of the CDR3 end, with the missing end drawn from the germline J gene. The genes are TRBV5-1 and TRBJ2-3, with D unclear. V was shortened by 0 bases and J by 1 base, with 9 bases between the two germline ends. Germline V gene data show CDR1 as SGHRS and CDR2 as YFSETQ. The CDR3 spans 15 residues. CDR3 sequence reads: CASSLGQLGTDTQYF. The sequenced CDR3 bases are TGCGCCAGCAGCTTGGGGCAGTTGGGCACAGATACG.

Regarding this clone: The read ends 3 residues before the CDR3 terminus; that terminus is restored from the germline J gene. V gene TRBV2 combines with J gene TRBJ1-1; TRBD1 might be the D (5 bases). This CDR3 contains 16 residues. CDR1 SNHLY and CDR2 FYNNEI come from the germline V gene. V was cut by 1 base and J by 4 bases, with 16 bases left in between. The chain's CDR3 is CASSEEAVRGGTEAFF. The sequenced CDR3 bases are TGTGCCAGCAGTGAAGAAGCAGTGCGCGGGGGCACTGAA.

As regards this clone: The read finishes 3 residues shy of the CDR3 end, and the germline J gene is used to complete it. The chain employs TRBV7-3 and TRBJ1-2; 10 nucleotides line up with TRBD1. V dropped 4 bases and J dropped 1; count of bases not matched to a gene: 9. Germline CDR1 reads SGHTA; CDR2 reads FQGTGA. CDR3 size: 17 residues. The part of the CDR3 DNA that was read is TGTGCCAGCAGCTCGAGGGGGACAGGGGCCAATAACTATGGC. Amino acid sequence: CASSSRGTGANNYG. The entire CDR3 protein is CASSSRGTGANNYGYTF. Variable domain in full (rest from reference TRBV7-3 and TRBJ1-2): GAGVSQTPSNKVTEKGKYVELRCDPISGHTALYWYRQSLGQGPEFLIYFQGTGAADDSGLPNDRFFAVRPEGSVSTLKIQRTERGDSAVYLCASSSRGTGANNYGYTFGSGTRLTVV.

Worth noting for this clone: The read falls 3 residues short of the CDR3 end, and the missing part is taken from the germline J gene. The chain uses TRBV5-1 and TRBJ1-3; 7 bases map to TRBD1. The CDR3 extends over 15 amino acids. The germline gives CDR1 SGHRS, CDR2 YFSETQ. V shed 7 bases, J shed 0 bases, and the junction held 7 bases outside the gene matches. The CDR3 is CASRQGEDSGNTIYF. CDR3 DNA, as far as it was read: TGCGCCAGCCGACAGGGCGAAGACTCTGGAAACACC.